This T cell receptor (beta chain) was identified in a study of blood T cell repertoires in COVID-19. Generated by immunoSEQ multiplex PCR, the TCRdb table keeps only in-frame clones and is missing some. The data show about 98,000 clones, roughly 82% seen once. Germline-derived CDR1 and CDR2 are MNHEY and SVGAGI. CDR3 size: 11 residues. V lost 6 bases and J lost 6, with 6 bases in between. This chain uses TRBV6-5 with TRBJ2-1; D uncertain. The source material was peripheral blood. The receptor comes from a man between 65 and 80 years old with active or convalescent COVID-19. The CDR3 nucleotides read TGTGCCAGCAGCCGGAGCAATGAGCAGTTCTTC. This gives the protein CASSRSNEQFF.